This T cell receptor beta chain was profiled in a study of shared clonotypes between healthy human individuals. It was at deep level that the assay was run. The assay was immunoSEQ multiplex PCR, and TCRdb's table has in-frame clones only and misses some. Altogether over a million clones are present, around three quarters being singletons, with the ten largest covering more than 0.55%. The TCR was taken from a man younger than 30 in good health. Some clones in this sample may be carry-over from other donors' samples. What was sequenced was memory CD4+ T cells from PBMCs. Described subset: CD45RA-negative fraction.

CDR3 in amino acids: CASSLNRVGQYF. The CDR3 DNA reads as TGTGCCAGCAGCTTAAACAGGGTTGGGCAGTACTTC. The chain combines TRBV7-2 with TRBJ2-7, with D perhaps TRBD1 (6 bases). This CDR3 has 12 residues. Trimming took 2 bases from V and 9 from J, leaving 11 bases between them. The V gene's germline CDR1 is SGHTA and CDR2 FQGNSA.